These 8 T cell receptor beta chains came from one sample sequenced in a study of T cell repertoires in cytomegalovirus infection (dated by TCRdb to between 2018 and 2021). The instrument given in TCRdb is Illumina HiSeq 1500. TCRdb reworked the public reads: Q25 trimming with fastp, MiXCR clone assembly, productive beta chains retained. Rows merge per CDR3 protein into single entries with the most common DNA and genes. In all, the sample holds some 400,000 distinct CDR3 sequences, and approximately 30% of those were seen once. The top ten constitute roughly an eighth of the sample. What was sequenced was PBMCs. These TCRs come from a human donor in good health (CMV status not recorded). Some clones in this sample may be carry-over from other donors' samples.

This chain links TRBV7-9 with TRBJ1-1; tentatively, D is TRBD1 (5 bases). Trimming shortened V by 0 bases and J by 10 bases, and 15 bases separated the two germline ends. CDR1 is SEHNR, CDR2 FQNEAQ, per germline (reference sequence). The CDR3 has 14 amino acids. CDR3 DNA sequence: TGTGCCAGCAGCTTAGCGTGGACCGAAAGGGGAGCTTTCTTT. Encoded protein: CASSLAWTERGAFF.

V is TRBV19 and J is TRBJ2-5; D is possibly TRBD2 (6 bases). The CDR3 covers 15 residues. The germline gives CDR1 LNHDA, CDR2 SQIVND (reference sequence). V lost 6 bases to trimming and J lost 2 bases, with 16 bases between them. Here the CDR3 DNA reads TGTGCCAGTAGACACCCTCGCGGGACGCAAGAGACCCAGTACTTC. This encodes CASRHPRGTQETQYF.

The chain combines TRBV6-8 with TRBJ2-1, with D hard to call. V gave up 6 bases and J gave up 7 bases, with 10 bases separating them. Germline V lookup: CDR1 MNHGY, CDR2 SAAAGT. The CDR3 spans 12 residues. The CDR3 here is CASSPAANEQFF. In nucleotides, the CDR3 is TGTGCCAGCAGCCCCGCCGCAAATGAGCAGTTCTTC.

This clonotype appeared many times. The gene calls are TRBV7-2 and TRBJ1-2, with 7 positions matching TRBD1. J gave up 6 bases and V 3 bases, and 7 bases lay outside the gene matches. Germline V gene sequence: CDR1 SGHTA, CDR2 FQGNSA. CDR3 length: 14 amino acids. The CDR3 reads CASSLEGASHGYTF. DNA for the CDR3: TGTGCCAGCAGCTTGGAGGGGGCATCTCATGGCTACACCTTC.

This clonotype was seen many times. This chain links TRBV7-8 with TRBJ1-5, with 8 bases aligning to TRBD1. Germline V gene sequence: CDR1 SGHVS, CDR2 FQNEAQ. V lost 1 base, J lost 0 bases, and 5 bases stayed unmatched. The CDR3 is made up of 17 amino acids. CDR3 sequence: CASSLETGDFSNQPQHF. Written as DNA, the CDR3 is TGTGCCAGCAGCTTAGAGACAGGGGACTTTAGCAATCAGCCCCAGCATTTT.

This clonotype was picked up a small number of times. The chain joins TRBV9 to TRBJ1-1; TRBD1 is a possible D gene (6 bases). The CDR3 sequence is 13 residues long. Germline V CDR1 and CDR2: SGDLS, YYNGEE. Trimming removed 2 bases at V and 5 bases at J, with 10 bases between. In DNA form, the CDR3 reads TGTGCCAGCAGCGTTGGGGGGGCGACTGAAGCTTTCTTT. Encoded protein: CASSVGGATEAFF.

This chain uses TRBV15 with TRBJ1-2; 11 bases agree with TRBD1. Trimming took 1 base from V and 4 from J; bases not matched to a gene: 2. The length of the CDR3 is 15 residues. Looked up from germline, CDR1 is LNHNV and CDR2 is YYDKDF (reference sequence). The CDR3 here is CATSRAGTGGYGYTF. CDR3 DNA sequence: TGTGCCACCAGCAGAGCTGGGACAGGGGGCTATGGCTACACCTTC.

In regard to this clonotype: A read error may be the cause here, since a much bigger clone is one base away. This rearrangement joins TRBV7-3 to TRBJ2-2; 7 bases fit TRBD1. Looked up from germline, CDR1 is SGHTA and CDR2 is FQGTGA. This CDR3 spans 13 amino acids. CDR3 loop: CSSSRDSTGELFF. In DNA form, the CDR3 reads TGTTCCAGCAGCCGGGACAGCACCGGGGAGCTGTTTTTT.